This T cell receptor beta chain came from a study of cytomegalovirus exposure and HLA in healthy donors. Researchers ran the PCR with 60 Vbeta and 13 Jbeta primers. TCRdb's table, derived via immunoSEQ multiplex PCR, lists solely in-frame clones and lacks some. The repertoire includes more than 85,000 clones, approximately 81% of them detected once, and 2.2% sits in the top ten. Everyone who donated was a healthy bone marrow donor. Of note for this clone: Antigen specificity is unknown.

Regarding the study as a whole: The number of N-insertions in an Asian-associated ancestry cluster was reportedly below the approximately 600-donor mean in a later analysis. Roughly even sequencing depth across donors was the assumption behind the presence/absence analyses.

In germline, CDR1 is SGHNT, CDR2 YYREEE (reference sequence). The length of the CDR3 is 14 residues. V was clipped by 4 bases and J by 5 bases, with 15 bases between them. The sequenced sample consisted of PBMCs. The rearrangement uses TRBV5-4 and TRBJ2-5; D possibly corresponds to TRBD1 (5 bases). The receptor was derived from a woman aged 30 to 39 in good health and CMV-seronegative. The CDR3 reads CASSQSGAGETQYF. CDR3 DNA: TGTGCCAGCAGCCAGAGTGGGGCAGGGGAGACCCAGTACTTC. The full variable domain, completed using reference TRBV5-4 and TRBJ2-5, is ETGVTQSPTHLIKTRGQQVTLRCSSQSGHNTVSWYQQALGQGPQFIFQYYREEENGRGNFPPRFSGLQFPNYSSELNVNALELDDSALYLCASSQSGAGETQYFGPGTRLLVL.